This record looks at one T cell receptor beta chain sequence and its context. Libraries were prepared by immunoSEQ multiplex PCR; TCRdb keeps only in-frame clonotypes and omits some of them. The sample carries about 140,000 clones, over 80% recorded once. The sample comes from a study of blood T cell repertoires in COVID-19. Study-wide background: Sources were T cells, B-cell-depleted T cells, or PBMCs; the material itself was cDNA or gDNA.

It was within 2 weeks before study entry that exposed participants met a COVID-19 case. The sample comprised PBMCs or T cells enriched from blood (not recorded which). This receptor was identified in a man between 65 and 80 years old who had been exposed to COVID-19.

CDR3 protein: CASSSTGGAYSKAFF. The CDR3 nucleotides are TGTGCCAGCAGCTCCACAGGGGGCGCTTACTCGAAGGCTTTCTTT. The rearrangement joins TRBV5-8 to TRBJ1-1; TRBD1 matches 9 bases. Germline V gene data show CDR1 as SGHTS and CDR2 as YDEGEE. This CDR3 has 15 residues. Trimming took 3 bases from V and 11 from J; bases not matched to a gene: 14.